The present T cell receptor (beta chain) was sequenced within a study of blood T cell repertoires in COVID-19. Across the whole study: The origin of the acute and convalescent COVID-19 samples was the United States, Italy and Spain. The analysed material was cDNA or gDNA that came from T cells, B-cell-depleted T cells, or PBMCs.

Trimming removed 1 base from V and 0 bases from J, with 15 bases in between. This CDR3 comprises 17 residues. Germline V gene lookup returns CDR1 SGHVS and CDR2 FNYEAQ. In the original analysis: For nucleated cells, counts were estimated from reference gene primer amplification. Some clones are missing from TCRdb's copy, which holds only in-frame ones; the method was immunoSEQ multiplex PCR. V and J calls and clone size are copied from that table; D and trimming were computed from the DNA. The table lists roughly 150,000 clones, 80% to 90% of them singletons. The sequence was obtained from a human donor in a cohort sampled during active COVID-19. The specimen sequenced was peripheral blood. The chain combines TRBV7-6 with TRBJ2-5; the D gene is possibly TRBD2 (5 bases). Here the CDR3 reads CASSLGWKDLHQETQYF. CDR3 sequence (DNA): TGTGCCAGCAGCTTAGGGTGGAAGGACTTACACCAAGAGACCCAGTACTTC. Full variable domain (remainder filled in from reference TRBV7-6 and TRBJ2-5): GAGVSQSPRYKVTKRGQDVALRCDPISGHVSLYWYRQALGQGPEFLTYFNYEAQQDKSGLPNDRFSAERPEGSISTLTIQRTEQRDSAMYRCASSLGWKDLHQETQYFGPGTRLLVL.